This T cell receptor beta chain was captured in a study of cytomegalovirus exposure and HLA in healthy donors (dated by TCRdb to about 2017). Regarding the complete study: A later analysis indicated that the roughly 120 validation repertoires were generated on the platform also employed for the 700 or so repertoires of the first cohort. The study was designed to test whether signatures of past pathogen exposure could be identified by cataloging public T cell receptors. High-throughput TCR immunosequencing, statistical association of individual TCRs with disease status, and machine learning were combined to predict cytomegalovirus infection status. A separate validation cohort of roughly 110 different subjects was used in addition to the approximately 640-subject first cohort. Here is what the overall study found, with its caveats: Most TCR sequences were observed very rarely across donors, whereas some public TCRs were present in many individuals. A few of the identified cytomegalovirus-associated TCR beta chains were confirmed in vitro to be specific for cytomegalovirus antigens. It was suggested by the authors that the approach could potentially be generalized to other disease states and immunological phenotypes. Subsequent analysis determined that TCRs grouped into clusters in the first cohort also showed a tendency toward co-occurrence across the 120 or so validation repertoires, and about 94% of cluster scores exceeded 0. Cytomegalovirus status was reported to be diagnosed by the classifier with high specificity and sensitivity in both the original and validation cohorts. A later analysis lacked HLA typing for the validation cohort, so it scored co-occurrence in that cohort across all 130 or so repertoires. The study listed over 150 TCR beta chains as associated with cytomegalovirus.

On this clone itself: Its antigen is not yet known. No much larger clonotype is one base removed from it; base qualities were not supplied.

Library generation was performed with the immunoSEQ multiplex PCR assay. The published analysis was carried out like this. A statistical classification framework was developed to diagnose cytomegalovirus status using the catalog of TCR beta chain sequences. TCRdb provides this immuneACCESS table in a form limited to in-frame rearrangements. Some clones are lacking; in checked studies, under half of them reflect an unresolved V gene, and why the rest are absent is not known. The V and J calls and clone size were taken over from that table, and D and trimming were inferred from the DNA. This sample holds approximately 200,000 clones; 85% to 90% were observed only once. Of the sample, 2.9% is held by the ten largest clones. The CDR3 measures 15 amino acids from cysteine to phenylalanine. The read is trimmed to its CDR3 DNA, 45 bases read in frame from base 1. Ends trimmed: V by 5 bases, J by 8 bases; bases unmatched to a gene: 12. CDR1 and CDR2, looked up from the germline V gene, are SGHAT and FQNNGV.

Separate from the approximately 700-subject first cohort, the validation cohort of about 130 subjects was the group to which the donors belonged. The clonotype originates from a woman under 30 in good health and CMV-seronegative. The V gene is TRBV11-2 and the J gene is TRBJ2-1; 7 bases in between match TRBD2. The sequenced sample was PBMCs. The CDR3 reads CASSPGLAVQYEQFF. The nucleotide sequence reads TGTGCCAGCAGCCCCGGGCTAGCGGTGCAGTATGAGCAGTTCTTC.